The sequence of this T cell receptor (beta chain) was determined in a study of cytomegalovirus exposure and HLA in healthy donors. On the study more broadly: Researchers found that roughly 77% of about 400 genotyped donors fell within the Caucasian-associated ancestry cluster. Study-wide points: Later analysis suggested links between common viral pathogens and several top significant clusters. The authors listed approximately 160 TCR beta chains as cytomegalovirus-associated.

The PCR contained 60 Vbeta and 13 Jbeta primers. Original analysis: Later reanalysis found 75 million to 100 million unique TCR beta chains, around 10 million of them shared. Using immunoSEQ multiplex PCR, the repertoire was profiled, and TCRdb retains in-frame clones only, with some absent. The V and J calls and the clone size are those of that table, but D and trimming were determined from the DNA. This sample has around 140,000 clones, with over 65% found just once. This clone came up once. Its matching antigen is unknown. The CDR3 has 16 residues. Germline assignment: CDR1 SGHVS and CDR2 FNYEAQ. The V and J ends lost 0 bases and 3 bases, in that order; junction bases with no gene match: 3.

The gene calls are TRBV7-6 and TRBJ1-3; the match to TRBD1 covers 9 bases. The sequenced sample was PBMCs. The sequence derives from a female donor in good health and CMV-seropositive. DNA of the CDR3: TGTGCCAGCAGCTTAGCCGGGACAGGGCTTGGAAACACCATATATTTT. Translating it yields CASSLAGTGLGNTIYF.